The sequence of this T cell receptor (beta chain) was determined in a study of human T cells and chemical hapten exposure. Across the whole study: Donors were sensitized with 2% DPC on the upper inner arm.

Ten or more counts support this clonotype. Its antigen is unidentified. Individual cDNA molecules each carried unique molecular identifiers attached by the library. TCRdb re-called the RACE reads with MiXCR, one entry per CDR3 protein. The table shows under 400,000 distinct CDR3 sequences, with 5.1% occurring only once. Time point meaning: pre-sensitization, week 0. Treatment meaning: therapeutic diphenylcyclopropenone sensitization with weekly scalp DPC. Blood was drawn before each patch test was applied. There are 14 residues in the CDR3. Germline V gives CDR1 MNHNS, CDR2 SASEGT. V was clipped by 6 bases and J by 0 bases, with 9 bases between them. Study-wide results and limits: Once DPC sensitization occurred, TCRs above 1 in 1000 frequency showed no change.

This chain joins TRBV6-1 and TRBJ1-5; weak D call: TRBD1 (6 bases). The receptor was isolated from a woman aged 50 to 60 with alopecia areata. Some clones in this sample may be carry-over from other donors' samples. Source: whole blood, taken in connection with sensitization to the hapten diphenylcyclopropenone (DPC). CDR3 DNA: TGTGCCAGCAGCCACAGGGATAGCAATCAGCCCCAGCATTTT. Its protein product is CASSHRDSNQPQHF.